This TCR beta chain was retrieved from a study of blood T cell repertoires in COVID-19 (dated by TCRdb to 2018 to 2020). Concerning the study at large: The collaborator samples originated in the United States, Italy and Spain and spanned the acute and convalescent phases of COVID-19. The prospective study material was composed of cDNA or gDNA derived from T cells, B-cell-depleted T cells, or PBMCs. Subjects who had been exposed to COVID-19, were actively infected with it, or had recovered from it provided the deeply sampled blood TCRbeta repertoires that made up the dataset. A freely available public database, intended as a resource for researchers studying the immune response to SARS-CoV-2, is where the repertoires were released. The samples were drawn from the first 160 participants of the ongoing ImmuneRACE study and from over 950 subjects provided by 6 global collaborators. A de-identified subject ID, COVID-19 status, age in years and sex were almost always included in the sample metadata. HLA class I and class II types, where available, came from metadata supplied by the sample provider rather than from assay-based typing.

Whole blood was collected in K2EDTA tubes by collaborating institutions according to the institutions' own protocols. For TCRbeta analysis, collaborators shipped samples as frozen whole blood, isolated PBMCs, or DNA extracted from either of those sample types. Details on this clone: Its specific antigen is unknown. Base qualities were left out, and no much larger clone turns up one base away.

Results the study describes overall, beyond this receptor: How much clinical and demographic metadata was included differed by source and by participant, and the metadata was provided uncurated.

TCRbeta CDR3 regions were amplified from genomic DNA using the immunoSEQ Assay, a bias-controlled multiplex PCR. Concerning the study's data processing: The number of nucleated cells in each sample was estimated by amplification of reference gene primers within the assay. To quantify the absolute abundance of each unique TCRbeta CDR3 rearrangement, sequence reads were collapsed and filtered. For each sample, productive Simpson clonality was calculated as the square root of Simpson's diversity index over productive rearrangements. TCRdb provides this immuneACCESS table in a form limited to in-frame rearrangements. Some clones are lacking; in checked studies, under half of them reflect an unresolved V gene, and why the rest are absent is not known. V and J calls plus clone size are reproduced from that table; the DNA served to infer D and trimming. Counted in this sample were fewer than 350,000 clones; roughly 88% of them appeared once. The ten largest account for almost 9.5% of the sample.

The clonotype was recovered from a man younger than 30 with active or convalescent COVID-19. The sequencing input was peripheral blood.

For the CDR3, the sequence is CASSQDIPSGGFQETQYF. Here is the DNA: TGTGCCAGCAGCCAAGATATCCCTAGCGGGGGCTTTCAAGAGACCCAGTACTTC. The chain is assembled from TRBV14 and TRBJ2-5, with 10 bases aligning to TRBD2. Trimming removed 0 bases from V and 2 bases from J; the gene matches leave 9 bases unexplained. CDR1 SGHDN and CDR2 FVKESK are derived from the germline V gene. Reading from cysteine to phenylalanine, the CDR3 counts 18 amino acids. Here the CDR3 DNA is all that survives: 54 bases in frame from base 1.